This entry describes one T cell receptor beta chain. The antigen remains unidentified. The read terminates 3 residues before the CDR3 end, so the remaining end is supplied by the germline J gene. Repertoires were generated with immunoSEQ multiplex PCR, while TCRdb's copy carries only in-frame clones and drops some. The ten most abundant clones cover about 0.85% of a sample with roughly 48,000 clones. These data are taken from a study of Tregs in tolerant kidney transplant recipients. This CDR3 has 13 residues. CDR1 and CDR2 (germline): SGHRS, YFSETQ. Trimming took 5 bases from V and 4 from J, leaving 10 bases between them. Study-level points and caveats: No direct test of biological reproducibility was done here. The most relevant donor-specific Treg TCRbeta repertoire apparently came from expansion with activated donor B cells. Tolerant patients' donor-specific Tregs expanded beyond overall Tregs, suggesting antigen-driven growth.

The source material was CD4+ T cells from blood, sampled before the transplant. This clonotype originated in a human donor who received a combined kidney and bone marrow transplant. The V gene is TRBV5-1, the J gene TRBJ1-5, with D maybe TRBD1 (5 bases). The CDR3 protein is CASRGEVNQPQHF. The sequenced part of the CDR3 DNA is TGCGCCAGCAGAGGGGAAGTAAATCAGCCC.